A selection of T cell receptor beta chains follows, all from one sample in a study of blood T cell repertoires in COVID-19. TCRdb's table, derived via immunoSEQ multiplex PCR, lists solely in-frame clones and lacks some. Counted here are 300,000 to 400,000 clones, over 80% occurring once; the ten biggest clones make up about 6%. The sample consisted of peripheral blood. These receptors were collected from a woman aged 45-65 years with COVID-19, enrolled during active disease. The CDR3 runs from the conserved cysteine through the conserved F or W. Each record gives: D gene, CDR3 length, J gene, clone size, V gene, CDR3 protein, CDR3 DNA. D genes are given only for firm matches. The size of a clone is reported for some rows only, either as once, few or many, or as a class for expanded clones.

D gene: TRBD1
CDR3 length: 13
J gene: TRBJ2-7
clone size: .
V gene: TRBV6-2/TRBV6-3
CDR3 protein: CASSGDSYYEQYF
CDR3 DNA: TGTGCCAGCAGTGGGGACAGTTACTACGAGCAGTACTTC

D gene: TRBD2
CDR3 length: 17
J gene: TRBJ2-3
clone size: .
V gene: TRBV15
CDR3 protein: CATSREPSGRAFDTQYF
CDR3 DNA: TGTGCCACCAGCAGAGAGCCTAGCGGGAGGGCCTTTGATACGCAGTATTTT

D gene: .
CDR3 length: 13
J gene: TRBJ1-1
clone size: few
V gene: TRBV29-1
CDR3 protein: CSVEDSLNTEAFF
CDR3 DNA: TGCAGCGTTGAGGACAGTTTGAACACTGAAGCTTTCTTT

D gene: .
CDR3 length: 13
J gene: TRBJ1-4
clone size: .
V gene: TRBV6-5
CDR3 protein: CASRGRINEKLFF
CDR3 DNA: TGTGCCAGCAGGGGGCGTATTAATGAAAAACTGTTTTTT

D gene: .
CDR3 length: 16
J gene: TRBJ2-2
clone size: .
V gene: TRBV7-9
CDR3 protein: CASSLVGRANTGELFF
CDR3 DNA: TGTGCCAGCAGCTTAGTAGGTCGGGCGAACACCGGGGAGCTGTTTTTT

D gene: .
CDR3 length: 12
J gene: TRBJ2-7
clone size: .
V gene: TRBV15
CDR3 protein: CATSRDRSEQYF
CDR3 DNA: TGTGCCACCAGCAGAGATCGTAGCGAGCAGTACTTC

D gene: .
CDR3 length: 13
J gene: TRBJ1-1
clone size: .
V gene: TRBV28
CDR3 protein: CASRNGVNTEAFF
CDR3 DNA: TGTGCCAGCAGAAACGGGGTGAACACTGAAGCTTTCTTT

D gene: .
CDR3 length: 15
J gene: TRBJ2-2
clone size: .
V gene: TRBV6-1
CDR3 protein: CASSSQRAVTGELFF
CDR3 DNA: TGTGCCAGCAGTTCACAGCGGGCGGTCACCGGGGAGCTGTTTTTT

D gene: TRBD2
CDR3 length: 15
J gene: TRBJ2-1
clone size: .
V gene: TRBV5-5
CDR3 protein: CASSLLAGVGNEQFF
CDR3 DNA: TGTGCCAGCAGCCTTTTAGCGGGAGTGGGTAATGAGCAGTTCTTC

D gene: .
CDR3 length: 12
J gene: TRBJ1-2
clone size: .
V gene: TRBV24-1
CDR3 protein: CATSDPTRALTF
CDR3 DNA: TGTGCCACCAGTGACCCGACGCGGGCTTTAACCTTC

D gene: .
CDR3 length: 17
J gene: TRBJ2-6
clone size: .
V gene: TRBV18
CDR3 protein: CASSPRGNSPGANVLTF
CDR3 DNA: TGTGCCAGCTCACCACGAGGGAATTCTCCTGGGGCCAACGTCCTGACTTTC

D gene: TRBD2
CDR3 length: 14
J gene: TRBJ2-5
clone size: .
V gene: TRBV30
CDR3 protein: CAWNTQAGGETQYF
CDR3 DNA: TGTGCCTGGAACACACAAGCGGGAGGAGAGACCCAGTACTTC

D gene: .
CDR3 length: 13
J gene: TRBJ1-2
clone size: .
V gene: TRBV9
CDR3 protein: CASSLTESGGYTF
CDR3 DNA: TGTGCCAGCAGCCTCACAGAAAGTGGTGGCTACACCTTC

D gene: TRBD2
CDR3 length: 18
J gene: TRBJ2-1
clone size: .
V gene: TRBV7-2
CDR3 protein: CASSSSPLLAGGGNEQFF
CDR3 DNA: TGTGCCAGCAGCTCTTCTCCTTTACTAGCGGGAGGGGGTAATGAGCAGTTCTTC

D gene: .
CDR3 length: 16
J gene: TRBJ2-6
clone size: .
V gene: TRBV18
CDR3 protein: CASSPLRGTGANVLTF
CDR3 DNA: TGTGCCAGCTCACCACTAAGAGGGACTGGGGCCAACGTCCTGACTTTC

D gene: TRBD1
CDR3 length: 15
J gene: TRBJ1-1
clone size: .
V gene: TRBV2
CDR3 protein: CASSDRGTGAIEAFF
CDR3 DNA: TGTGCCAGCAGTGACCGTGGGACAGGGGCGATTGAAGCTTTCTTT

D gene: .
CDR3 length: 15
J gene: TRBJ2-1
clone size: .
V gene: TRBV18
CDR3 protein: CASSPDGSSYNEQFF
CDR3 DNA: TGTGCCAGCTCACCCGACGGGAGCTCCTACAATGAGCAGTTCTTC

D gene: .
CDR3 length: 13
J gene: TRBJ1-1
clone size: .
V gene: TRBV14
CDR3 protein: CASRNSGFNEAFF
CDR3 DNA: TGTGCCAGCAGAAATTCAGGGTTTAATGAAGCTTTCTTT

D gene: .
CDR3 length: 15
J gene: TRBJ2-5
clone size: .
V gene: TRBV25-1
CDR3 protein: CASSEWNKRGETQYF
CDR3 DNA: TGTGCCAGCAGTGAATGGAACAAAAGGGGAGAGACCCAGTACTTC

D gene: .
CDR3 length: 14
J gene: TRBJ1-2
clone size: .
V gene: TRBV2
CDR3 protein: CATSYLDNNYGYTF
CDR3 DNA: TGTGCCACCTCATACCTGGACAACAACTATGGCTACACCTTC

D gene: TRBD2
CDR3 length: 14
J gene: TRBJ2-2
clone size: .
V gene: TRBV30
CDR3 protein: CAWTSGKITGELFF
CDR3 DNA: TGTGCCTGGACTAGCGGGAAAATCACCGGGGAGCTGTTTTTT

D gene: TRBD1
CDR3 length: 14
J gene: TRBJ1-2
clone size: few
V gene: TRBV24-1
CDR3 protein: CATSDPGQGRGYTF
CDR3 DNA: TGTGCCACCAGTGACCCGGGACAGGGACGAGGCTACACCTTC

D gene: TRBD2
CDR3 length: 15
J gene: TRBJ2-1
clone size: .
V gene: TRBV11-3
CDR3 protein: CASSLRLAGDNEQFF
CDR3 DNA: TGTGCCAGCAGCTTACGACTAGCGGGGGACAATGAGCAGTTCTTC

D gene: .
CDR3 length: 14
J gene: TRBJ1-4
clone size: .
V gene: TRBV4-1
CDR3 protein: CASSYTGVGEKLFF
CDR3 DNA: TGCGCCAGCAGTTATACGGGGGTGGGTGAAAAACTGTTTTTT

D gene: .
CDR3 length: 13
J gene: TRBJ2-7
clone size: .
V gene: TRBV5-1
CDR3 protein: CASSSDNSYEQYF
CDR3 DNA: TGCGCCAGCAGCTCGGACAACTCCTACGAGCAGTACTTC

D gene: .
CDR3 length: 17
J gene: TRBJ1-5
clone size: .
V gene: TRBV6-6
CDR3 protein: CASSRPPRGDGNQPQHF
CDR3 DNA: TGTGCCAGCAGTCGACCTCCGCGGGGCGATGGCAATCAGCCCCAGCATTTT

D gene: .
CDR3 length: 12
J gene: TRBJ1-1
clone size: .
V gene: TRBV7-8
CDR3 protein: CASSLDSGEAFF
CDR3 DNA: TGTGCCAGCAGCTTAGATTCCGGTGAAGCTTTCTTT

D gene: TRBD1
CDR3 length: 13
J gene: TRBJ2-7
clone size: few
V gene: TRBV11-2
CDR3 protein: CASSPDRGYEQYF
CDR3 DNA: TGTGCCAGCAGCCCTGACAGGGGCTACGAGCAGTACTTC

D gene: TRBD1
CDR3 length: 14
J gene: TRBJ2-7
clone size: .
V gene: TRBV2
CDR3 protein: CASRRGQATYEQYF
CDR3 DNA: TGTGCCAGCCGGCGAGGACAGGCCACCTACGAGCAGTACTTC

D gene: .
CDR3 length: 15
J gene: TRBJ1-5
clone size: .
V gene: TRBV12-5
CDR3 protein: CASGLEAGGNQPQHF
CDR3 DNA: TGTGCTAGTGGTTTGGAAGCAGGGGGCAATCAGCCCCAGCATTTT

D gene: .
CDR3 length: 11
J gene: TRBJ2-7
clone size: once
V gene: TRBV30
CDR3 protein: CASLASYEQYF
CDR3 DNA: TGTGCCTCCTTAGCCTCCTACGAGCAGTACTTC